The 19 T cell receptor beta chains presented below share a single source sample, sequenced in a study of identical twins. TCRdb passed the 5' RACE reads through MiXCR, listing each CDR3 protein once. This table has around 1.7 million distinct CDR3 sequences, roughly a third appearing once. The sample comprised cord blood. All receptors derive from a newborn girl in good health.

The chain couples TRBV7-2 to TRBJ2-1; TRBD2 aligns across 14 bases. Germline trimming cut 1 base from V and 8 bases from J; bases unmatched to any gene: 7. The CDR3 is 17 residues long. The V gene's germline CDR1 is SGHTA and CDR2 FQGNSA. The CDR3 sequence is CASSLVGTSGRGHEQFF. CDR3 nucleotides: TGTGCCAGCAGCTTAGTTGGGACTAGCGGGAGAGGGCATGAGCAGTTCTTC.

The rearrangement links TRBV21-1 to TRBJ2-7; TRBD2, as called in the table, went unchecked against the DNA. TRBV21-1 corresponds to a pseudogene. The CDR3 is 12 residues long. The CDR3 region is CASKGHSYEQYF. The CDR3 region has the DNA TGTGCCAGCAAGGGCCACTCCTACGAGCAGTACTTC.

This sequence joins TRBV28 and TRBJ2-7; maybe TRBD2 (6 bases). V was trimmed by 5 bases and J by 4 bases, leaving 9 bases between them. The CDR3 totals 12 residues. Germline V lookup: CDR1 MDHEN, CDR2 SYDVKM. The CDR3 sequence is CASSRRAYEQYF. The CDR3 nucleotides read TGTGCCAGCAGTCGGAGGGCGTACGAGCAGTACTTC.

This clonotype showed up just once. The gene calls are TRBV6-1 and TRBJ2-3; 10 nucleotides match TRBD2. CDR1 MNHNS and CDR2 SASEGT come from the germline V gene. V gave up 4 bases and J gave up 0 bases; unmatched junction bases: 7. CDR3 length equals 17 residues. The CDR3 is CASSGSLAGASTDTQYF. The CDR3 DNA reads as TGTGCCAGCAGTGGAAGTCTAGCGGGGGCGAGCACAGATACGCAGTATTTT.

This chain joins TRBV2 and TRBJ1-1; possible D gene TRBD1, 6 bases. CDR3 length: 14 amino acids. Germline V lookup: CDR1 SNHLY, CDR2 FYNNEI. With 6 bases removed from V and 4 bases from J, the gap between germline ends came to 15 bases. In nucleotides, the CDR3 is TGTGCCAGCAGCAATCATCCCAGGGGCACTGAAGCTTTCTTT. It translates to CASSNHPRGTEAFF.

This clonotype was picked up a small number of times. This chain uses TRBV19 with TRBJ2-1, with 8 bases fitting TRBD2. The CDR3 sequence is 17 residues long. From germline, CDR1 is LNHDA and CDR2 SQIVND (reference sequence). V shed 7 bases, J shed 0 bases, and the junction held 11 bases outside the gene matches. CDR3 in amino acids: CASKASAGGSSYNEQFF. In DNA form, the CDR3 reads TGTGCCAGTAAGGCTTCCGCGGGGGGAAGCTCCTACAATGAGCAGTTCTTC.

This clonotype was seen more than once but under ten times. The DNA of the CDR3 is TGTGCCAGCAGCTTAACACGAGCGGGAGCAACAGATACGCAGTATTTT. The encoded protein is CASSLTRAGATDTQYF. This sequence joins TRBV7-9 and TRBJ2-3, with 8 bases lining up with TRBD2. The length of the CDR3 is 16 residues. Germline trimming cut 2 bases from V and 3 bases from J; bases unmatched to any gene: 7. CDR1 and CDR2 (germline): SEHNR, FQNEAQ (reference sequence).

The V call is TRBV6-5, the J call TRBJ2-5; D tentatively reads TRBD1 or TRBD2 (5 bases each). V was shortened by 2 bases and J by 11 bases, with 21 bases between the two germline ends. This CDR3 spans 15 amino acids. Germline values: CDR1 MNHEY, CDR2 SVGAGI. The CDR3 DNA reads as TGTGCCAGCAGTTACGAGGGGCTAGCTCTCAATGAGCAGTACTTC. Translating it yields CASSYEGLALNEQYF.

This clonotype came up a few times. This chain uses TRBV20-1 with TRBJ2-1; 9 bases are shared with TRBD2. This CDR3 has 16 residues. V dropped 2 bases and J dropped 1; count of bases not matched to a gene: 6. Germline CDR1 is DFQATT and CDR2 is SNEGSKA (reference sequence). As DNA, the CDR3 is TGCAGTGCTAGAAGGCCCAGCGGGAGGTCCTACAATGAGCAGTTCTTC. Its protein is CSARRPSGRSYNEQFF.

This clonotype has only a few counts. The chain is built from TRBV20-1 and TRBJ2-1; D unresolved. There are 17 residues in the CDR3. Trimming cost V 4 bases and J 0 bases, with 19 bases left between them. CDR1 is DFQATT, CDR2 SNEGSKA, per germline (reference sequence). CDR3 sequence reads: CSAIRSMIRSSYNEQFF. For the CDR3, the DNA is TGCAGTGCTATTCGTTCGATGATCCGTAGCTCCTACAATGAGCAGTTCTTC.

This clonotype has a handful of counts. V usage is TRBV5-8 and J usage is TRBJ2-7, with 7 bases fitting TRBD2. Losses at the gene ends were 2 bases for V and 2 bases for J; bases not matched to a gene: 4. The CDR3 consists of 14 residues. The V gene's germline CDR1 is SGHTS and CDR2 YDEGEE. The CDR3 spells CASSLLAFAYEQYF. In DNA form, the CDR3 reads TGTGCCAGCAGCTTACTAGCGTTTGCCTACGAGCAGTACTTC.

The J gene is TRBJ1-1, the V gene TRBV10-3, with a tentative D call TRBD1 (5 bases). With 3 bases removed from V and 3 bases from J, the gap between germline ends came to 11 bases. The CDR3 has 14 amino acids. Germline V CDR1 and CDR2: ENHRY, SYGVKD. The CDR3 nucleotides are TGTGCCATCAGTGAATCGGGGGGGGACACTGAAGCTTTCTTT. Protein: CAISESGGDTEAFF.

This clonotype was seen a handful of times. The chain joins TRBV12-5 to TRBJ2-3; D is perhaps TRBD1 (6 bases). Germline-derived CDR1 and CDR2 are LGHNT and FRNRAP. The CDR3 has 15 amino acids. With 5 bases removed from V and 5 bases from J, the gap between germline ends came to 17 bases. CDR3 nucleotides: TGTGCTAGTGGTATGACACAGGGAATCGGAGATACGCAGTATTTT. Translation gives CASGMTQGIGDTQYF.

The chain joins TRBV6-6 to TRBJ1-6; the match to TRBD1 covers 8 bases. Trimming removed 5 bases from V and 7 bases from J; junction bases left unmatched: 13. CDR1 MNHNY and CDR2 SVGAGI come from the germline V gene (reference sequence). The CDR3 has 17 residues. For the CDR3, the DNA is TGTGCCAGCAGTCAAACCCCCTGGACAGGGTTAAATTCACCCCTCCACTTT. This sequence encodes CASSQTPWTGLNSPLHF.

The V call is TRBV20-1, the J call TRBJ1-1, with 7 bases matching TRBD1. The CDR3 runs 14 residues. Trimming took 1 base from V and 3 from J; bases not matched to a gene: 5. Germline-derived CDR1 and CDR2 are DFQATT and SNEGSKA (reference sequence). In nucleotides, the CDR3 is TGCAGTGCTAGAGCAGGGGGGGCGGACACTGAAGCTTTCTTT. This gives the protein CSARAGGADTEAFF.

This clonotype was observed at least ten times. This chain links TRBV10-2 with TRBJ2-7; unclear D gene. CDR3 length equals 14 residues. Germline values: CDR1 WSHSY, CDR2 SAAADI. V dropped 4 bases and J dropped 3 bases, with 13 bases sitting between them. CDR3 sequence (DNA): TGCGCCAGCAGTGCAGATAGAACCTACTACGAGCAGTACTTC. This encodes CASSADRTYYEQYF.

This chain joins TRBV13 and TRBJ2-1; 10 bases map to TRBD2. V shed 5 bases, J shed 12 bases, and the junction held 31 bases outside the gene matches. This CDR3 has 21 residues. Germline CDR1 PRHDT, CDR2 FYEKMQ (reference sequence). CDR3 nucleotide sequence: TGTGCCAGCAGCCCCGCTCCTCATAGCGGGGGGACAAAAATTAACCTAATGGGGCAGTTCTTC. This translates into CASSPAPHSGGTKINLMGQFF.

This clonotype was seen only a few times. The CDR3 protein is CASSQESRGASNEKLFF. The CDR3 region has the DNA TGTGCCAGCAGCCAAGAGTCCCGGGGCGCGTCTAATGAAAAACTGTTTTTT. The rearrangement uses TRBV14 and TRBJ1-4; tentative D call: TRBD1 (5 bases). The ends were cut back, 0 bases at V and 3 bases at J, with 14 bases in the middle. Germline V gives CDR1 SGHDN, CDR2 FVKESK. CDR3 size: 17 residues.

This clonotype has more than one count but fewer than ten. The chain carries TRBV5-1 and TRBJ2-3; 9 bases are a match to TRBD2. The J segment lost 3 bases and the V segment lost 3 bases, leaving 8 bases of the junction unmatched. CDR3 size: 16 residues. Germline-derived CDR1 and CDR2 are SGHRS and YFSETQ. Written as DNA, the CDR3 is TGCGCCAGCAGCTGGGAAATAGCGGGGGCGACAGATACGCAGTATTTT. Amino acids: CASSWEIAGATDTQYF.